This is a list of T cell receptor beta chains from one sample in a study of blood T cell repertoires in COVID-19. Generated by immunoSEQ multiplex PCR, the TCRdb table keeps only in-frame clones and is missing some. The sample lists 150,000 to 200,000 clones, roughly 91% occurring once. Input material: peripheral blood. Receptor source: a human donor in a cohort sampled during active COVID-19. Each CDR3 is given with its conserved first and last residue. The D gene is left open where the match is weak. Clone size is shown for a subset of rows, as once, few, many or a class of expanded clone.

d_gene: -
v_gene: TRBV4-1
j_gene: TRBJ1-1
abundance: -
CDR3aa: CASSQRQLTNTEAFF
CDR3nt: TGCGCCAGCAGCCAAAGACAGCTTACAAACACTGAAGCTTTCTTT

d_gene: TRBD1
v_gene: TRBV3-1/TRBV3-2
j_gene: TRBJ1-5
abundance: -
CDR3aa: CASRRGRRSNQPQHF
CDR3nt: TGTGCCAGCCGGAGGGGGCGCAGGAGCAATCAGCCCCAGCATTTT

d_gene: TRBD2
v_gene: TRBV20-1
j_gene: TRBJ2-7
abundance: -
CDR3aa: CSAGGVGGVYF
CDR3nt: TGCAGTGCCGGGGGGGTTGGCGGGGTGTACTTC

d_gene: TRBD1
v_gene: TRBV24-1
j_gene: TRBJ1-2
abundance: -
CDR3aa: CATSQPGTGGYGYTF
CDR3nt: TGTGCCACCAGCCAGCCCGGGACAGGGGGCTATGGCTACACCTTC

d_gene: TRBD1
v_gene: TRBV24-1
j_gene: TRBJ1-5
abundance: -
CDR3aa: CATSDSRGQEVGQPQHF
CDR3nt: TGTGCCACCAGTGACTCCAGGGGGCAGGAGGTAGGACAGCCCCAGCATTTT

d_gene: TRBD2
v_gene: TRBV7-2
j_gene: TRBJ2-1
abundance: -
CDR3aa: CASSISGGAYEQFF
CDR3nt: TGTGCCAGCAGCATTAGCGGGGGGGCGTATGAGCAGTTCTTC

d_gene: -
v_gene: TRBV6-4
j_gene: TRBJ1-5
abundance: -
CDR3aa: CASSPEGGSQPQHF
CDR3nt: TGTGCCAGCAGCCCCGAGGGGGGGAGTCAGCCCCAGCATTTT

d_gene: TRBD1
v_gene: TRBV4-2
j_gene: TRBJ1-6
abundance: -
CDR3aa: CASSQGTGNSPLHF
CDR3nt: TGTGCCAGCAGCCAAGGGACAGGGAATTCACCCCTCCACTTT

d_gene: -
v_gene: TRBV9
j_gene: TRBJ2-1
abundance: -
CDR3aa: CASSVGQVNEQFF
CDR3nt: TGTGCCAGCAGCGTAGGCCAGGTCAATGAGCAGTTCTTC

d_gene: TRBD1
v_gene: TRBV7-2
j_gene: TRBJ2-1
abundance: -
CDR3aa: CASSVQGQRQFF
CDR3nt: TGTGCCAGCAGCGTACAGGGGCAACGGCAGTTCTTC

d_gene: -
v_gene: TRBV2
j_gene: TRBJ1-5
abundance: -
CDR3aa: CAAGGADSNQPQHF
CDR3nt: TGTGCCGCGGGGGGCGCGGATAGCAATCAGCCCCAGCATTTT

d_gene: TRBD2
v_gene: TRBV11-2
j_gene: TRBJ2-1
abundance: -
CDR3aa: CASRPLTSGGAAEQFF
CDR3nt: TGTGCCAGCAGACCCCTGACTAGCGGGGGGGCCGCTGAGCAGTTCTTC

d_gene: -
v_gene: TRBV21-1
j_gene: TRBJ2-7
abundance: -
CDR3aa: CASSTRVESEQYF
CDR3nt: TGTGCCAGCAGCACGAGGGTCGAAAGCGAGCAGTACTTC

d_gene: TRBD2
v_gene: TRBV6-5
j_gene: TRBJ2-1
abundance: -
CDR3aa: CASRRTSGTYNEQFF
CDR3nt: TGTGCCAGCAGACGGACTAGCGGTACCTACAATGAGCAGTTCTTC

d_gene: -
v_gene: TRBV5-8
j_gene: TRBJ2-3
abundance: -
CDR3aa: CASSLGAGLKDTQYF
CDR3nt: TGTGCCAGCAGCTTGGGGGCAGGACTAAAAGATACGCAGTATTTT

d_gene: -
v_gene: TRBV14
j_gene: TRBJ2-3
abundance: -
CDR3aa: CASSQGLYTDTQYF
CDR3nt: TGTGCCAGCAGCCAGGGACTCTACACAGATACGCAGTATTTT

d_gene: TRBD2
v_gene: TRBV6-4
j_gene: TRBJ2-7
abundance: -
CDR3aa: CASSDIPLLAGVTYEQYF
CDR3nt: TGTGCCAGCAGTGACATCCCCCTACTAGCGGGAGTAACCTACGAGCAGTACTTC

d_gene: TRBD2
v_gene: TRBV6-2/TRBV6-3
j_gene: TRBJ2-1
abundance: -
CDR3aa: CASSYGGSPGWEQFF
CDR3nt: TGTGCCAGCAGTTACGGCGGGAGCCCGGGTTGGGAGCAGTTCTTC

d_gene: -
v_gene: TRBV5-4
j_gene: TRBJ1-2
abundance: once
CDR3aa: CASSHKREVGYGYTF
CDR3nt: TGTGCCAGCAGCCATAAGCGGGAAGTGGGGTATGGCTACACCTTC

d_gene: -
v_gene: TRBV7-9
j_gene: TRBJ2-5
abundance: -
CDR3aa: CASSFSGIGETQYF
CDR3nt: TGTGCCAGCAGCTTCTCAGGGATTGGGGAGACCCAGTACTTC

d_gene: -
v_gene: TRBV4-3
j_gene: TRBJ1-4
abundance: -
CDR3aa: CASSQGWQANEKLFF
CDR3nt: TGCGCCAGCAGCCAAGGATGGCAGGCTAATGAAAAACTGTTTTTT

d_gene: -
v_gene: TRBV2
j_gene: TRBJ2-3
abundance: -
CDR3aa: CASKAERQSTDTQYF
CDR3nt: TGTGCCAGCAAGGCCGAGAGGCAAAGCACAGATACGCAGTATTTT

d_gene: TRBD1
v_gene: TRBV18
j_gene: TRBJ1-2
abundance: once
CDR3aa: CASSPRQGGYTF
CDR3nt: TGTGCCAGCTCACCAAGACAGGGTGGCTACACCTTC

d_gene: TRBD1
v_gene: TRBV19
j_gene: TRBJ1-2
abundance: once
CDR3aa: CASTTRTGATNYGYTF
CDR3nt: TGTGCCAGTACCACCCGGACAGGGGCCACTAACTATGGCTACACCTTC

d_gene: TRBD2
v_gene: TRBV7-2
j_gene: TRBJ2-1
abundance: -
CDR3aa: CASSLDGLAENEQFF
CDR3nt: TGTGCCAGCAGCTTAGATGGACTAGCGGAAAATGAGCAGTTCTTC

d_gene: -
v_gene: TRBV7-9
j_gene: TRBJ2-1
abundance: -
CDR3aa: CASSDRLEGYNEQFF
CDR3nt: TGTGCCAGCAGCGACAGACTAGAAGGGTACAATGAGCAGTTCTTC

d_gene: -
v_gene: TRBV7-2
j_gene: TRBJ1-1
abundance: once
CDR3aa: CASSHGGREFTEAFF
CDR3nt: TGTGCCAGCAGTCACGGCGGCAGGGAATTCACTGAAGCTTTCTTT

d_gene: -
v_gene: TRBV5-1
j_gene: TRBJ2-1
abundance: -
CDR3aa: CASSPAQPGNNEQFF
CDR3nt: TGCGCCAGCAGCCCTGCCCAGCCGGGGAACAATGAGCAGTTCTTC

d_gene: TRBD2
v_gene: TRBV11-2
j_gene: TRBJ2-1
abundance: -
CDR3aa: CASSLGLAFNEQFF
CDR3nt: TGTGCCAGCAGCTTAGGACTAGCTTTCAATGAGCAGTTCTTC

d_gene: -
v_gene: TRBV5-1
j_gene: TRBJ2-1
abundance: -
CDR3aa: CASSLGLASEQFF
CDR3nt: TGCGCCAGCAGCTTGGGCCTAGCCTCCGAGCAGTTCTTC

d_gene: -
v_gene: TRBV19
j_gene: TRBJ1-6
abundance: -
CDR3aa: CASREGTSNSPLHF
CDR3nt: TGTGCCAGCAGGGAGGGGACTAGTAATTCACCCCTCCACTTT

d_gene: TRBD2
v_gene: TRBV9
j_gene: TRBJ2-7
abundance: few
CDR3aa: CASSRETSGSYEQYF
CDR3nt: TGTGCCAGCAGCCGTGAGACTAGCGGGAGCTACGAGCAGTACTTC

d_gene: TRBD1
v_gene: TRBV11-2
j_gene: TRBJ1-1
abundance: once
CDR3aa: CASSGPGTGGTEAFF
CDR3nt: TGTGCCAGCAGCGGGCCGGGGACAGGCGGCACTGAAGCTTTCTTT

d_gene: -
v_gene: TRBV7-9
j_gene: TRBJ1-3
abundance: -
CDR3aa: CASSQEGNTIYF
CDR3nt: TGTGCCAGCAGCCAAGAGGGAAACACCATATATTTT

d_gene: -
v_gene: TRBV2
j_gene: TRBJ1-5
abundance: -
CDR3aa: CASSNYFGGLYNQPQHF
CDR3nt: TGTGCCAGCAGTAATTATTTCGGAGGTTTATATAATCAGCCCCAGCATTTT

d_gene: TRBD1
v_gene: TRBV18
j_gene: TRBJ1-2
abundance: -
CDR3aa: CASSPLGQGDYGYTF
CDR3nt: TGTGCCAGCTCACCTCTGGGACAGGGCGACTATGGCTACACCTTC

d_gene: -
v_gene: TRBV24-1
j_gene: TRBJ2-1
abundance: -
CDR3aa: CATSDSNNEQFF
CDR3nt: TGTGCCACCAGTGATTCCAACAATGAGCAGTTCTTC

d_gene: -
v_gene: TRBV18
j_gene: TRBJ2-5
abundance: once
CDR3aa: CASSPSTQETQYF
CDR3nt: TGTGCCAGCTCACCATCTACCCAAGAGACCCAGTACTTC

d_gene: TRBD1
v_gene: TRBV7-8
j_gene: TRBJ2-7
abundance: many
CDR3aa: CASSLVEFSGGNEQYF
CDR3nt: TGTGCCAGCAGCTTAGTAGAGTTTTCAGGGGGCAACGAGCAGTACTTC

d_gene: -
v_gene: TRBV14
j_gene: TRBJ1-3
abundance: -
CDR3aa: CASSQLAGGNTIYF
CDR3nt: TGTGCCAGCAGCCAATTAGCAGGGGGAAACACCATATATTTT

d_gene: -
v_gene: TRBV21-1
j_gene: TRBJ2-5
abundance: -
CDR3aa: CASSKMRGPGETQYF
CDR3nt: TGTGCCAGCAGCAAAATGAGGGGGCCAGGGGAGACCCAGTACTTC